This T cell receptor beta chain is from a study of CD4+ T cells in melanoma. Study-wide findings and caveats: A reported correlation linked neoantigen-specific CD4+ T cells to CD8+, macrophage and B cell function.

In its sample, this clone was seen a few times. What it recognizes is unknown. The CDR3 length is 14 residues. In germline, CDR1 is MGHRA, CDR2 YSYEKL. V dropped 1 base and J dropped 5 bases, with 8 bases sitting between them. Some clones are missing from TCRdb's copy, which holds only in-frame ones; the method was immunoSEQ multiplex PCR. The sample consists of about 140,000 clones, around 90% of them appearing once. This receptor was taken from a human donor with melanoma. V gene TRBV4-1 combines with J gene TRBJ1-4; perhaps TRBD1 as D (5 bases). CDR3 amino acids: CASSQGAGNEKLFF. DNA for the CDR3: TGCGCCAGCAGCCAAGGAGCAGGGAATGAAAAACTGTTTTTT.